This is a list of T cell receptor beta chains from one sample in a study of blood T cells in healthy people across ages. A single record per CDR3 protein comes from TCRdb applying MiXCR to the 5' RACE reads. The data show about 2 million distinct CDR3 sequences, 49% seen once. Sequenced sample: blood. The source of these receptors is a woman between 35 and 50 years old in good health. Both conserved end residues are part of each CDR3. Fields, in order: D gene, clone size, V gene, J gene, CDR3 DNA, CDR3 protein. A D gene is named only where the DNA matches it firmly. Size is omitted from some rows. Given values are once, few, many or a class for expanded clones.

.	.	TRBV20-1	TRBJ2-3	TGCAGTGCCCTGACTAGCACAGATACGCAGTATTTT	CSALTSTDTQYF
TRBD2	.	TRBV29-1	TRBJ2-7	TGCAGCGTTTTATGGGGGAGCGGGGGCGAGCAGTACTTC	CSVLWGSGGEQYF
TRBD2	.	TRBV2	TRBJ2-1	TGTGCCACCCTAGGGCCTAGCGGGGACTACAATGAGCAGTTCTTC	CATLGPSGDYNEQFF
TRBD1	.	TRBV12-3/TRBV12-4	TRBJ1-2	TGTGCCAGCAGTCGCACCAACCCCCAATCGACAGGGAACTATGGCTACACCTTC	CASSRTNPQSTGNYGYTF
.	.	TRBV7-2	TRBJ2-7	TGTGCCAGCAGCGCGGCGGGGGCCGGGGGCGAGCAGTACTTC	CASSAAGAGGEQYF
.	.	TRBV27	TRBJ1-2	TGTGCCAGCAGACGTCGGGAGGGTATCGGCTACACCTTC	CASRRREGIGYTF
.	.	TRBV5-6	TRBJ2-4	TGTGCCAGCAGCTTGGCCACAGGTTACAATGAGCAGTACTTC	CASSLATGYNEQYF
.	.	TRBV10-3	TRBJ2-5	TGTGCCATCAGACCAGGCGGGGAAGAGACCCAGTACTTC	CAIRPGGEETQYF
.	few	TRBV4-3	TRBJ2-7	TGCGCCAGCAGCCAAGACCCAGGGGTGGGAGACGAGCAGTACTTC	CASSQDPGVGDEQYF
.	.	TRBV7-9	TRBJ2-3	TGTGCCGGCAGCTACGGGGCCTACACAGATACGCAGTATTTT	CAGSYGAYTDTQYF